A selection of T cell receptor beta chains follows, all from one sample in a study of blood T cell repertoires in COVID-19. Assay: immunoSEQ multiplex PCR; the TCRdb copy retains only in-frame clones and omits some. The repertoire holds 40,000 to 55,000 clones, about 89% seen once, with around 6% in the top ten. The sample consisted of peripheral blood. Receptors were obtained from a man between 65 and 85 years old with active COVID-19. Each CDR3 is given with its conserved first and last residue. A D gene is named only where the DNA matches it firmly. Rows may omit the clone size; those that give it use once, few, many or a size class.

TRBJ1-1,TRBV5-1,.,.,TGCGCCAGCAGCTTCGCAGGGGTAGGCACTGAAGCTTTCTTT,CASSFAGVGTEAFF
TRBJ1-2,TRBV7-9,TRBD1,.,TGTGCCAGCAGCGTTACAGGGGGGTTTGGCTACACCTTC,CASSVTGGFGYTF
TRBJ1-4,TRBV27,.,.,TGTGCCAGCAGCTATGGACAGACAACTAATGAAAAACTGTTTTTT,CASSYGQTTNEKLFF
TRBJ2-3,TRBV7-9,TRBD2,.,TGTGCCAGCAGCCCGGGGGGGGGCGTACTGGGAGATACGCAGTATTTT,CASSPGGGVLGDTQYF
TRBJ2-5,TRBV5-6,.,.,TGTGCCAGCAGCTCAAGACAGGACCTCTTTCTTGAGACCCAGTACTTC,CASSSRQDLFLETQYF
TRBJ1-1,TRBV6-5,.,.,TGTGCCAGCATCCTCAGGGGGAACACTGAAGCTTTCTTT,CASILRGNTEAFF
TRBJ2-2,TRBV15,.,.,TGTGCCACCAGCAGAGCGCCAGCCGCAGGGTTAAGCGGGGAGCTGTTTTTT,CATSRAPAAGLSGELFF
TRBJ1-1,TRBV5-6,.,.,TGTGCCAGCAGCCAAGAACAGGGCACGAACACTGAAGCTTTCTTT,CASSQEQGTNTEAFF
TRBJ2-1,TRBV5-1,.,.,TGCGCCAGCCGGGACAGGGGTTTTCGAGCGGGGGGGCCCCTCTACAATGAGCAGTTCTTC,CASRDRGFRAGGPLYNEQFF
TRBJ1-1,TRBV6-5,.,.,TGTGCCAGCAGAGAGGCGACGGACACTGAAGCTTTCTTT,CASREATDTEAFF
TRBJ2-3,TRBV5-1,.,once,TGCGCCAGCAGCTTGATCGAGCGCACAGATACGCAGTATTTT,CASSLIERTDTQYF
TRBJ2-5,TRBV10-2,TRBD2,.,TGCGCCAGCATGCTAGCGGGGGGCGCCGCGGCCCAGTACTTC,CASMLAGGAAAQYF
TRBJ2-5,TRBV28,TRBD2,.,TGTGCCAGCAGTTTAGTCTGGACTAGCGGGGGGGATTTGGAGACCCAGTACTTC,CASSLVWTSGGDLETQYF
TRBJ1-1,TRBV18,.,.,TGTGCCAGCTCCCACAAGGAGGGACGAGTGGACACTGAAGCTTTCTTT,CASSHKEGRVDTEAFF
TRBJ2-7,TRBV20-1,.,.,TGCAGTGCTAGGGACTTCTACGAGCAGTACTTC,CSARDFYEQYF
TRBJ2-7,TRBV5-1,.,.,TGCGCCAGCAGCTTGGAACAGACCTACGAGCAGTACTTC,CASSLEQTYEQYF
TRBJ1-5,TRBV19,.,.,TGTGCCAGTATGGGACTAGGTAGCAATCAGCCCCAGCATTTT,CASMGLGSNQPQHF
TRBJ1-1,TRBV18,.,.,TGTGCCAGCTCACCTCCTTACTGGTCTGAAGCTTTCTTT,CASSPPYWSEAFF
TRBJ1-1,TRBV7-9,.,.,TGTGCCAGCAACCCGGGGGGTATGAACACTGAAGCTTTCTTT,CASNPGGMNTEAFF
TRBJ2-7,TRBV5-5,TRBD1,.,TGTGCCAGCAGCTTGATCCAGGGACAGATCTACGAGCAGTACTTC,CASSLIQGQIYEQYF
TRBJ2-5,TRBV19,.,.,TGTGCCAGTAGAAGCCCGGCAGGGGCTGGGGAGACCCAGTACTTC,CASRSPAGAGETQYF
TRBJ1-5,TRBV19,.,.,TGTGCCAGTAGTATATATTTGGCGGCTAACCAGCCCCAGCATTTT,CASSIYLAANQPQHF
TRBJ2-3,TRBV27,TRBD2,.,TGTGCCAGCAGCAGGACTAGCGGGAGGTGGGATACGCAGTATTTT,CASSRTSGRWDTQYF
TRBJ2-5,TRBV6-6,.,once,TGTGCCAGCAGTTACTCTCACTCTAACCAAGAGACCCAGTACTTC,CASSYSHSNQETQYF
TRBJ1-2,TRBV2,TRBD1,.,TGTGCCAGCAGTGAGAGGGACAGCCTCGGGGGCTACACCTTC,CASSERDSLGGYTF
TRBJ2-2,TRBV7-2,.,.,TGTGCCAGCAGCTTAGTGCTAGTGTCGAACACCGGGGAGCTGTTTTTT,CASSLVLVSNTGELFF
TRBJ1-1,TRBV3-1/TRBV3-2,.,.,TGTGCCAGCAGCCGAGAGTCAGGGATGAACACTGAAGCTTTCTTT,CASSRESGMNTEAFF
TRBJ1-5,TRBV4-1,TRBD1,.,TGCGCCAGCAGCCAACTGGGACAGGGTGATCAGCCCCAGCATTTT,CASSQLGQGDQPQHF
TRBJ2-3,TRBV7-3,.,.,TGTGCCAGCAGCCCTCAGGGATGGTTCACAGATACGCAGTATTTT,CASSPQGWFTDTQYF
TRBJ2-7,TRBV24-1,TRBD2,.,TGTGCCCCGGGGGGACGGGGATACCCCTACGAGCAGTACTTC,CAPGGRGYPYEQYF
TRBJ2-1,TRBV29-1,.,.,TGCAGCGTTGCTGACTTGAGAGAGCAGTTCTTC,CSVADLREQFF
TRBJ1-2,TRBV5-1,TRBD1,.,TGCGCCAGCAGTCCTACAGGGGCCTCCTATGGCTACACCTTC,CASSPTGASYGYTF
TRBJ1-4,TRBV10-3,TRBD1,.,TGTGCCATCAGTGATTCCGGGACAGGGGGCGCGTACCACGAAAAACTGTTTTTT,CAISDSGTGGAYHEKLFF
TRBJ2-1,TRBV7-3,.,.,TGTGCCAGCGCTGGAGGGGGGGCCTTGGACAATGAGCAGTTCTTC,CASAGGGALDNEQFF
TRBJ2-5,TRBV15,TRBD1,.,TGTGCCACCAGCGAGCGACAGGGCAGGGGAGAGACCCAGTACTTC,CATSERQGRGETQYF
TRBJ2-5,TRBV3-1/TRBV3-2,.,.,TGTGCCAGCAGCCTCTCGGAGACCCAGTACTTC,CASSLSETQYF
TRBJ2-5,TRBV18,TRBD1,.,TGTGCCAGCTCACCCCCGGGGACAGGAGGAGAGACCCAGTACTTC,CASSPPGTGGETQYF
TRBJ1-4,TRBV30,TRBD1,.,TGTGCCTGGAGTGTACTGACAGGGAGAGAAAAACTGTTTTTT,CAWSVLTGREKLFF
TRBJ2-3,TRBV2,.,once,TGTGCCAGCACCGAGGGAGACGGGGGTTATGCAGATACGCAGTATTTT,CASTEGDGGYADTQYF
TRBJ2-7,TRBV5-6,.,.,TGTGCCAGCAGCTTGTTCGGAGGGGGCGACTACGAGCAGTACTTC,CASSLFGGGDYEQYF
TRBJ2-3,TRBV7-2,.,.,TGTGCCAGCAGCATCTTCCCGCGGGGTGTGGATACGCAGTATTTT,CASSIFPRGVDTQYF
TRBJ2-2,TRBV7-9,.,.,TGTGCCAGCAGCCCCGCCGTGGGACAGAACACCGGGGAGCTGTTTTTT,CASSPAVGQNTGELFF
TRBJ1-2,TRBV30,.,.,TGTGCCTGGAACGTCGCAGGGTATGGCTACACCTTC,CAWNVAGYGYTF
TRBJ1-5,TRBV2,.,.,TGTGCCAGTGGCGGGGTGGGTCAGCCCCAGCATTTT,CASGGVGQPQHF
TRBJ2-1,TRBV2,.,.,TGTGCCAGCATCAATCGAAGGGGTGAGCAGTTCTTC,CASINRRGEQFF
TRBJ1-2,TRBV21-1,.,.,TGTGCCAGCCGCGGGAACTATGGCTACACCTTC,CASRGNYGYTF
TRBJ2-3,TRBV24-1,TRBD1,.,TGTGCCACCAGTGGGTTCGTGGGACAGGGTCAAGATACGCAGTATTTT,CATSGFVGQGQDTQYF